This is a list of T cell receptor beta chains from one sample in a study of shared clonotypes between healthy human individuals. Method: immunoSEQ multiplex PCR; TCRdb's copy keeps in-frame clones and lacks some. The sample contains approximately 2,300,000 clones, 92% of which appear only once. Material: naive CD4+ T cells from PBMCs. The receptors shown here come from a man aged 18 to 35 in good health. Some clones in this sample may be carry-over from other donors' samples. Both conserved end residues are part of each CDR3.

length	V	CDR3
13	TRBV11-3	CASSLSRFNEQFF
15	TRBV6-1	CASKNPVRTLNEQFF
15	TRBV7-9	CASSPEGWQSSEAFF
12	TRBV5-1	CASSLNQDTQYF
15	TRBV5-1	CASSPGRPKGETQYF
14	TRBV2	CASSEALRRNGYTF
17	TRBV7-8	CASSPAAAGAHTDTQYF
14	TRBV11-1	CASNKDRWTGELFF
16	TRBV19	CASSLGLAANTGELFF
15	TRBV18	CASSPEGPYNEKLFF
16	TRBV6-6	CASSYSDPSSGNTIYF
13	TRBV7-9	CASSLGRGNTIYF
18	TRBV28	CASSPLGLAGVNPDEQFF
11	TRBV20-1	CSAATLAKLFF
14	TRBV25-1	CASSEYGQGREQYF
18	TRBV5-6	CASSLDGLAGGRADTQYF
18	TRBV4-1	CASSQMGTQEAFGTEAFF
17	TRBV2	CASTRGLASGAQETQYF
16	TRBV7-9	CASSGSGTSGTREQYF
14	TRBV28	CASSSMGTLTPQHF
16	TRBV7-9	CASSLARLGINDEQFF
16	TRBV19	CASSIVARGVNYGYTF
14	TRBV9	CASSVPRPSYEQYF
17	TRBV21-1	CASSGTSGRVVVDEQFF
14	TRBV6-1	CASSVVGSDQPQHF
14	TRBV27	CASAGQPSYNEQFF
16	TRBV5-1	CASSLQGEMGYNEQFF
13	TRBV6-4	CASSEGAGTEAFF
15	TRBV10-1	CASAQFGGSYNEQFF
13	TRBV2	CASLGSSYNEQFF
17	TRBV7-9	CASSPRITGPGGTEAFF
14	TRBV7-8	CASSSPRGVETQYF
14	TRBV6-1	CASRGSGRGETQYF
15	TRBV5-4	CASSLVPGRADTQYF
14	TRBV7-2	CASSLGTSGSIQYF
20	TRBV4-3	CASSRESSGPELTFNYGYTF
15	TRBV6-5	CASSKMYGANYGYTF